One and the same sample provided the 26 T cell receptor beta chains below, sequenced in a study of vaccination and CD4 T cells after COVID-19. TCRdb ran MiXCR on the PCR reads and lists one entry per CDR3 protein. The sample includes 15,000 to 25,000 distinct CDR3 sequences, around three fifths of them seen just once. The sample consisted of CD4+ T cells from blood, taken after SARS-CoV-2 vaccination. These receptor sequences come from a human donor who had recovered from COVID-19.

The rearrangement uses TRBV12-1 and TRBJ2-2. TRBV12-1 represents a pseudogene. CDR3 length: 14 amino acids. Here the CDR3 reads CASRKTPNTGELFF. CDR3 bases: TGTGCCAGCAGGAAGACACCGAACACCGGGGAGCTGTTTTTT.

The J gene is TRBJ2-3, the V gene TRBV24-1; 7 bases agree with TRBD1. The CDR3 contains 16 residues. Per the germline V gene, CDR1 is KGHDR and CDR2 is SFDVKD. After removal of 3 bases from V and 2 bases from J, the junction contained 7 bases not matched to a gene. CDR3 sequence: CATSDPGTDPTDTQYF. In DNA form, the CDR3 reads TGTGCCACCAGTGATCCGGGGACAGATCCCACAGATACGCAGTATTTT.

This clonotype turned up a few times. The gene calls are TRBV6-2 or TRBV6-3 and TRBJ1-2; tentatively, D is TRBD1 (6 bases). Deletions cut 4 bases from V and 7 bases from J, with 13 bases between. This CDR3 contains 13 residues. Germline V gene sequence: CDR1 MNHEY, CDR2 SVGEGT. The CDR3 is CASSLTQGRGYTF. The DNA for the CDR3 is TGTGCCAGCAGTTTAACACAGGGCCGTGGCTACACCTTC.

The rearrangement uses TRBV11-1 and TRBJ2-7; D gene uncertain. This CDR3 contains 14 residues. Germline assignment: CDR1 SGHAT and CDR2 FQDESV (reference sequence). V lost 1 base to trimming and J lost 5 bases, with 12 bases between them. The DNA for the CDR3 is TGTGCCAGCAGCTTAGATCGGTTATCCAACGAGCAGTACTTC. Amino acid sequence: CASSLDRLSNEQYF.

V usage is TRBV7-9 and J usage is TRBJ2-1, with no clear D. Germline values: CDR1 SEHNR, CDR2 FQNEAQ (reference sequence). V lost 4 bases and J 7 bases, leaving 14 bases between the germline ends. The CDR3 runs to 14 residues. The CDR3 here is CASSSPQKKNEQFF. The CDR3, as DNA: TGTGCCAGCAGCTCCCCTCAAAAAAAGAATGAGCAGTTCTTC.

V gene TRBV2 combines with J gene TRBJ2-3; D possibly matches TRBD1 or TRBD2 (6 bases each). Germline V CDR1 and CDR2: SNHLY, FYNNEI. CDR3 length: 14 amino acids. V lost 7 bases and J lost 4, with 15 bases in between. The DNA for the CDR3 is TGTGCCAGCACCGAGGGGGGAGTCCCAGATACGCAGTATTTT. Its translation is CASTEGGVPDTQYF.

This clonotype has a handful of counts. J is TRBJ1-1 and V is TRBV7-9, with a possible D match to TRBD1 (6 bases). CDR1 and CDR2 from the germline V gene are SEHNR and FQNEAQ (reference sequence). The CDR3 is 18 residues long. CDR3: CAQPPQTGSYAMNTEAFF. The CDR3 nucleotides read TGTGCGCAGCCCCCACAAACAGGGTCGTATGCCATGAACACTGAAGCTTTCTTT.

V and J are TRBV20-1 and TRBJ2-5; unclear D gene. Per the germline V gene, CDR1 is DFQATT and CDR2 is SNEGSKA (reference sequence). This CDR3 contains 12 residues. V was trimmed by 6 bases and J by 3 bases, leaving 11 bases between them. The CDR3 nucleotides are TGCAGTGCCTTGGGCCACGAAGAGACCCAGTACTTC. This encodes CSALGHEETQYF.

The chain joins TRBV7-8 to TRBJ2-7; 8 bases agree with TRBD1. Germline values: CDR1 SGHVS, CDR2 FQNEAQ. The CDR3 has 13 amino acids. V lost 6 bases to trimming and J lost 0 bases; unmatched junction nucleotides: 1. The CDR3 reads CASRQGASYEQYF. The CDR3 nucleotides are TGTGCCAGCAGGCAGGGGGCCTCCTACGAGCAGTACTTC.

This rearrangement joins TRBV20-1 to TRBJ1-4; D gene unclear. Germline CDR1 DFQATT, CDR2 SNEGSKA (reference sequence). The CDR3 is made up of 12 amino acids. V shed 3 bases and J shed 11 bases, with 13 bases lying between them. The CDR3 protein is CSASSEDPKLFF. CDR3 nucleotides: TGCAGTGCTAGTTCTGAAGACCCGAAACTGTTTTTT.

CDR3 bases: TGCAGTGCTAGAGGCAAACAAGGCGCCTATGGCAATCAGCCCCAGCATTTT. Its translation: CSARGKQGAYGNQPQHF. V and J are TRBV20-1 and TRBJ1-5; D call uncertain. The germline V and J ends were trimmed by 1 base and 2 bases, with 18 bases remaining between them. The CDR3 consists of 17 residues. CDR1 is DFQATT, CDR2 SNEGSKA, per germline (reference sequence).

This chain joins TRBV5-1 and TRBJ2-1; 11 bases map to TRBD1. Germline V gives CDR1 SGHRS, CDR2 YFSETQ. This CDR3 is 17 amino acids long. J gave up 6 bases and V 4 bases, and 12 bases lay outside the gene matches. This chain's CDR3 is CASSPNPSGTGGNEQFF. Here the CDR3 DNA reads TGCGCCAGCAGCCCCAACCCCTCTGGGACAGGGGGCAATGAGCAGTTCTTC.

The chain couples TRBV20-1 to TRBJ1-4; D might be TRBD1 (5 bases). Germline CDR1 DFQATT, CDR2 SNEGSKA (reference sequence). Deletions cut 3 bases from V and 5 bases from J, with 16 bases between. The CDR3 sequence is 15 residues long. For the CDR3, the DNA is TGCAGTGCTAGGGGGTCCCGGCGGGGGAATGAAAAACTGTTTTTT. Protein sequence: CSARGSRRGNEKLFF.

CDR3 DNA: TGCAGTGCTTCAAGGACAGGGAGAACAGATACGCAGTATTTT. Amino acids: CSASRTGRTDTQYF. V is TRBV20-1 and J is TRBJ2-3; 8 bases agree with TRBD1. From germline, CDR1 is DFQATT and CDR2 SNEGSKA (reference sequence). V lost 5 bases and J lost 3; bases outside the gene matches: 7. The CDR3 has 14 amino acids.

This clonotype was seen only a few times. The V gene is TRBV7-3, the J gene TRBJ2-3; D not certain. This CDR3 comprises 13 residues. Trimming shortened V by 6 bases and J by 9 bases, and 16 bases separated the two germline ends. The germline CDR1 and CDR2 sequences are SGHTA and FQGTGA. The DNA for the CDR3 is TGTGCCAGCAGTCTTAGGATCGAAGGGACGCAGTATTTT. It codes for CASSLRIEGTQYF.

This clonotype was seen a few times. This chain joins TRBV2 and TRBJ2-7; D possibly uses TRBD1 or TRBD2 (5 bases each). Trimming took 1 base from V and 4 from J, leaving 11 bases between them. The length of the CDR3 is 14 residues. Germline CDR1 reads SNHLY; CDR2 reads FYNNEI. The CDR3 loop is CASSEVGPIYEQYF. CDR3 sequence (DNA): TGTGCCAGCAGTGAAGTGGGACCAATATACGAGCAGTACTTC.

CDR3 nucleotide sequence: TGTGCCAGCAGTCCTTTTAACGGTGGACGAGCTTTCTTT. It is translated as CASSPFNGGRAFF. J is TRBJ1-1 and V is TRBV6-1; D gene uncertain. Trimming pared 5 bases from V and 10 bases from J, leaving 17 bases between. The CDR3 sequence is 13 residues long. Per germline, CDR1 MNHNS and CDR2 SASEGT.

This chain links TRBV7-2 with TRBJ2-7, with 7 bases aligning to TRBD2. J lost 7 bases, V lost 5 bases, and 11 bases had no gene match. Per the germline V gene, CDR1 is SGHTA and CDR2 is FQGNSA. CDR3 length: 14 residues. DNA for the CDR3: TGTGCCAGCAGCCTCCAGCGGGGCTGGGGAGAGCAGTACTTC. This gives the protein CASSLQRGWGEQYF.

The chain joins TRBV5-8 to TRBJ2-7, with D possibly matching TRBD2 (6 bases). The CDR3 totals 14 residues. Looked up from germline, CDR1 is SGHTS and CDR2 is YDEGEE. Trimming stripped 1 base from V and 4 bases from J, with 12 bases between. In nucleotides, the CDR3 is TGTGCCAGCAGCTTGCGGGGGAGAATATACGAGCAGTACTTC. Translating it yields CASSLRGRIYEQYF.

This chain links TRBV10-1 with TRBJ2-2; possibly TRBD1 for D (5 bases). Germline CDR1 WNHNN, CDR2 SYGVQD (reference sequence). The V end was cut by 6 bases, the J end by 6 bases, with 8 bases between. This CDR3 region has 12 residues. The CDR3 protein is CASSATAGELFF. Written as DNA, the CDR3 is TGCGCCAGCAGCGCGACAGCCGGGGAGCTGTTTTTT.

The genes are TRBV18 and TRBJ1-5; 12 bases agree with TRBD1. This CDR3 is 15 amino acids long. The V segment lost 4 bases and the J segment 7 bases; nucleotides outside the gene matches: 5. The germline V gene has CDR1 KGHSH and CDR2 LQKENI. The DNA for the CDR3 is TGTGCCAGCTCACAAGGGACAGGGGGCCAGCAGCCCCAGCATTTT. Amino acids: CASSQGTGGQQPQHF.

In its sample, this clonotype was seen once. The chain recombines TRBV12-3 or TRBV12-4 with TRBJ2-3; D call uncertain. V was trimmed by 6 bases and J by 2 bases, leaving 15 bases between them. CDR3 length: 15 residues. This CDR3 is CASSGSSPYTDTQYF. CDR3 nucleotide sequence: TGTGCCAGCAGCGGGTCCTCCCCTTACACAGATACGCAGTATTTT.

In DNA, the CDR3 is TGTGCCACCAGCAGAGGAAGTGAAGAGACCCAGTACTTC. Translating it yields CATSRGSEETQYF. This chain links TRBV15 with TRBJ2-5; D gene unclear. CDR3 length: 13 amino acids. The germline V gene has CDR1 LNHNV and CDR2 YYDKDF (reference sequence). V was clipped by 1 base and J by 3 bases, with 6 bases between them.

The chain combines TRBV7-3 with TRBJ1-1; D gene uncertain. In germline, CDR1 is SGHTA, CDR2 FQGTGA. V was pared by 2 bases and J by 4 bases, with 8 bases between. CDR3 size: 13 residues. CDR3: CASSLGVGTEAFF. CDR3 in DNA: TGTGCCAGCAGCTTAGGGGTGGGCACTGAAGCTTTCTTT.

The chain recombines TRBV7-8 with TRBJ2-3, with 9 bases fitting TRBD1. The V gene's germline CDR1 is SGHVS and CDR2 FQNEAQ. Trimming removed 5 bases from V and 2 bases from J; junction bases left unmatched: 8. This CDR3 has 16 amino acids. DNA of the CDR3: TGTGCCAGCAGCCCTAAGGACAGGGGCGTCACAGATACGCAGTATTTT. Translated, it gives CASSPKDRGVTDTQYF.

This chain links TRBV7-6 with TRBJ2-7; 10 bases are shared with TRBD2. V lost 3 bases to trimming and J lost 7 bases; unmatched junction nucleotides: 6. Germline V gene sequence: CDR1 SGHVS, CDR2 FNYEAQ. CDR3 length: 14 residues. The chain's CDR3 is CASSFSGRAGEQYF. The CDR3 DNA sequence: TGTGCCAGCAGCTTCAGCGGGAGGGCCGGAGAGCAGTACTTC. Drawing the rest from reference TRBV7-6 and TRBJ2-7, the complete variable domain is GAGVSQSPRYKVTKRGQDVALRCDPISGHVSLYWYRQALGQGPEFLTYFNYEAQQDKSGLPNDRFSAERPEGSISTLTIQRTEQRDSAMYRCASSFSGRAGEQYFGPGTRLTVT.